A selection of T cell receptor beta chains follows, all from one sample in a study of blood T cell repertoires in COVID-19. Sequencing was performed with immunoSEQ multiplex PCR; in TCRdb, only in-frame clones are kept and a portion is missing. The table has 150,000 to 200,000 clones, about 88% seen once; the top ten hold roughly 9%. Sample: PBMCs or T cells enriched from blood (not recorded which). The receptor set was obtained from a woman aged 18 to 35 who had recovered from COVID-19. CDR3s include the opening cysteine and the closing phenylalanine or tryptophan. Each record gives: D gene, clone size, J gene, V gene, CDR3 DNA, CDR3 protein. D genes are given only for firm matches. A row's size may be missing; if present it is once, few, many or a size class.

d_call: NA
clone_size: once
j_call: TRBJ1-2
v_call: TRBV10-3
cdr3_nt: TGTGCCACCCAACAGGGAAACTATGGCTACACCTTC
cdr3_aa: CATQQGNYGYTF

d_call: TRBD2
clone_size: NA
j_call: TRBJ2-2
v_call: TRBV7-8
cdr3_nt: TGTGCCAGCAGCCCCGAATACGGGACTAGCGGGAGAGCCAGCACCGGGGAGCTGTTTTTT
cdr3_aa: CASSPEYGTSGRASTGELFF

d_call: TRBD1
clone_size: NA
j_call: TRBJ1-4
v_call: TRBV3-1/TRBV3-2
cdr3_nt: TGTGCCAGCAGCCACATACAGGGGGCAGGTGAAAAACTGTTTTTT
cdr3_aa: CASSHIQGAGEKLFF

d_call: NA
clone_size: NA
j_call: TRBJ2-3
v_call: TRBV25-1
cdr3_nt: TGTGCCAGCAGTGGTCCAAAGGGAGATATAACAGATACGCAGTATTTT
cdr3_aa: CASSGPKGDITDTQYF

d_call: NA
clone_size: NA
j_call: TRBJ1-1
v_call: TRBV10-3
cdr3_nt: TGTGCCATCAGCAACGGACAGTTGAACACTGAAGCTTTCTTT
cdr3_aa: CAISNGQLNTEAFF

d_call: NA
clone_size: few
j_call: TRBJ1-1
v_call: TRBV5-6
cdr3_nt: TGTGCCAGCAGCTTGGGCGCTGACAGGAGGATGAACACTGAAGCTTTCTTT
cdr3_aa: CASSLGADRRMNTEAFF

d_call: NA
clone_size: NA
j_call: TRBJ1-1
v_call: TRBV14
cdr3_nt: TGTGCCAGCAGCCATCAGGAGGAGACTGAAGCTTTCTTT
cdr3_aa: CASSHQEETEAFF

d_call: NA
clone_size: NA
j_call: TRBJ1-5
v_call: TRBV5-8
cdr3_nt: TGTGCCAGCAGCCTCCCGGGGGGGTCCCAGCCCCAGCATTTT
cdr3_aa: CASSLPGGSQPQHF

d_call: TRBD1
clone_size: NA
j_call: TRBJ2-3
v_call: TRBV29-1
cdr3_nt: TGCAGCGTTCAGGGGGATAGCACAGATACGCAGTATTTT
cdr3_aa: CSVQGDSTDTQYF

d_call: NA
clone_size: few
j_call: TRBJ2-6
v_call: TRBV4-1
cdr3_nt: TGCGCCAGCAGCCAAGATCTCCGAGGGCTACCCGGGGCCAACGTCCTGACTTTC
cdr3_aa: CASSQDLRGLPGANVLTF

d_call: NA
clone_size: few
j_call: TRBJ1-3
v_call: TRBV27
cdr3_nt: TGTGCCAGCAGTCCGGGACAAAGGACGGGAAACACCATATATTTT
cdr3_aa: CASSPGQRTGNTIYF

d_call: TRBD1
clone_size: NA
j_call: TRBJ1-1
v_call: TRBV6-5
cdr3_nt: TGTGCCAGCAGGACAGGGACCCTAAGCGCCACTGAAGCTTTCTTT
cdr3_aa: CASRTGTLSATEAFF

d_call: NA
clone_size: NA
j_call: TRBJ1-3
v_call: TRBV7-9
cdr3_nt: TGTGCCAGCAGCATTACAGGGTCCCAAAACACCATATATTTT
cdr3_aa: CASSITGSQNTIYF

d_call: NA
clone_size: NA
j_call: TRBJ2-2
v_call: TRBV5-6
cdr3_nt: TGTGCCAGCAGCTTTGACAGGTGGGACACCGGGGAGCTGTTTTTT
cdr3_aa: CASSFDRWDTGELFF

d_call: TRBD1
clone_size: NA
j_call: TRBJ2-7
v_call: TRBV5-1
cdr3_nt: TGCGCCAGCAGTCTAAGACCGGGACAGGGATTCTACGAGCAGTACTTC
cdr3_aa: CASSLRPGQGFYEQYF